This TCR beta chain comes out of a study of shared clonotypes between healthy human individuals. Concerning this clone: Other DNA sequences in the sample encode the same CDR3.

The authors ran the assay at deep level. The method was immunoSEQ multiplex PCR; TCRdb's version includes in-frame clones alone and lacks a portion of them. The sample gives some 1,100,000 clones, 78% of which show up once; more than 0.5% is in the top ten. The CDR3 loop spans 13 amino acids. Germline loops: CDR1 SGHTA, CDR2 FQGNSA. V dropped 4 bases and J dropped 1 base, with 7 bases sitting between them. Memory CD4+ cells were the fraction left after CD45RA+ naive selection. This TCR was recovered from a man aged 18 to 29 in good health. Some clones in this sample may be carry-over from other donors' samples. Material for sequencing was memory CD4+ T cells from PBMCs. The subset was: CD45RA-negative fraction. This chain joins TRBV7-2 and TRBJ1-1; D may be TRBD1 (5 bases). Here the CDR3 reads CASSSQENTEAFF. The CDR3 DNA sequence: TGTGCCAGCAGCTCACAGGAGAACACTGAAGCTTTCTTT.